The clone carrying this T cell receptor beta chain was detected only a few times. Its antigen remains unknown. TCRdb reanalysed the RT-PCR reads using MiXCR and keeps one entry per CDR3 protein. This table holds about 650,000 distinct CDR3 sequences, 14% found once. V lost 4 bases, J lost 5 bases, and 15 bases lay in between. Germline assignment: CDR1 SGHRS and CDR2 YFSETQ. This CDR3 comprises 14 residues. This entry belongs to a study of response to subunit inactivated influenza vaccine. Broader study findings: The authors put forward the suggestion that each seasonal influenza vaccination may bring in only a limited number of new T cells.

V is TRBV5-1 and J is TRBJ2-5; D unclear. Sequencing used PBMCs from blood, obtained approximately 15 days before vaccination. The receptor was isolated from a man over 45 who received an inactivated influenza vaccine. CDR3 nucleotide sequence: TGCGCCAGCAGCACTAACGTCGGTTTGGAGACCCAGTACTTC. Protein: CASSTNVGLETQYF.